This T cell receptor (beta chain) originates from a study of blood T cell repertoires in COVID-19. Overall study: COVID-19 samples from acute and convalescent phases originated in the United States, Italy and Spain. In each case, the material was cDNA or gDNA derived from T cells, B-cell-depleted T cells, or PBMCs.

Trimming at V came to 0 bases and at J to 7 bases, leaving 5 bases not matched to a gene. Germline values: CDR1 MNHEY, CDR2 SVGEGT. This CDR3 comprises 15 residues. In the original analysis: Quantification of nucleated cells was approximated via reference gene primer amplification. Profiled with immunoSEQ multiplex PCR; TCRdb holds only in-frame clones, not every one. V, J and clone size are those of that table, while D and trimming were read from the DNA. The sample has about 140,000 clones; roughly 90% are singletons. The gene calls are TRBV6-2 or TRBV6-3 and TRBJ2-3, with TRBD2 matching over 9 bases. The specimen was peripheral blood. The clonotype originates from a man between 70 and 80 years old with acute or convalescent COVID-19. The DNA for the CDR3 is TGTGCCAGCAGTTACTCAGTAGCGGGGGTGAATACGCAGTATTTT. It encodes CASSYSVAGVNTQYF.